This T cell receptor beta chain stems from a study of identical twins. The sample holds many counts of this clonotype. Its antigen remains unknown. CDR1 is SGHTA, CDR2 FQGNSA, per germline. Between the trimmed V and J ends, which lost 3 bases and 5 bases, there was a span of 10 bases. The CDR3 spans 13 residues. Through template switching, a universal primer site was introduced, and the cDNA contained unique molecular identifiers. TCRdb redid the calling of the 5' RACE reads with MiXCR, one entry per CDR3 protein. The table has 450,000 to 650,000 distinct CDR3 sequences, more than 9% seen once; the top ten hold roughly 3%. The study's findings and limits: Excess sharing by twins proved weaker in beta out-of-frame sequences.

In addition, the sample was reused for a study of yellow fever vaccine responses in identical twins.

The receptor was derived from a woman in her late teens or twenties in good health. This chain joins TRBV7-2 and TRBJ2-5, with D unresolved. The sequenced material came from PBMCs. The CDR3 spells CASSFDPTETQYF. CDR3 DNA sequence: TGTGCCAGCAGCTTTGACCCAACCGAGACCCAGTACTTC.